The next 10 T cell receptor beta chains were all read from a single sample in a study of blood T cells in healthy people across ages (dated by TCRdb to the mid-2010s). The library was built by means of 5' RACE. The sample was run on an Illumina HiSeq 2500. A second PCR of about 6 to 11 cycles was run with a J-beta primer mix and a sample-barcoded 5' primer. In TCRdb, the public reads were trimmed at Q25 with fastp and aligned with MiXCR, with productive beta chains retained. Under each unique CDR3 protein, matching rows form one entry showing the most common genes and DNA. This sample lists 630,000 or so distinct CDR3 sequences; around 31% were detected once. The top ten clones comprise roughly 14% of the sample. The sample taken for sequencing was blood. The receptor source for this set is a woman older than 75 in good health.

Many counts were recorded for this clonotype. The chain links TRBV7-9 to TRBJ1-2, with D maybe TRBD1 (5 bases). CDR3 length equals 16 residues. Germline-derived CDR1 and CDR2 are SEHNR and FQNEAQ (reference sequence). Trimming left V 5 bases short and J 4 bases short, with 20 bases between. CDR3 sequence: CASSPSSWDLRYGYTF. CDR3 sequence (DNA): TGTGCCAGCAGCCCGTCATCCTGGGACCTGCGCTATGGCTACACCTTC.

This clonotype was counted many times. The rearrangement uses TRBV11-3 and TRBJ2-1, with 7 bases fitting TRBD2. The CDR3 has 15 amino acids. V lost 2 bases to trimming and J lost 8 bases; unmatched junction nucleotides: 9. The germline CDR1 and CDR2 sequences are SGHNT and YENEEA. The DNA for the CDR3 is TGTGCCAGCAGCTTATACGGCGGGGAGGGGTATGAGCAGTTCTTC. Residues: CASSLYGGEGYEQFF.

This chain uses TRBV20-1 with TRBJ1-4, with D tentatively TRBD1 (6 bases). Germline-derived CDR1 and CDR2 are DFQATT and SNEGSKA (reference sequence). This CDR3 region has 13 residues. The V and J ends lost 8 bases and 3 bases respectively, with 13 bases between them. The CDR3 here is CSPQTGPNEKLFF. The CDR3 DNA reads TGCAGTCCCCAGACAGGCCCTAATGAAAAACTGTTTTTT.

The chain has TRBV6-1 and TRBJ1-3; D possibly corresponds to TRBD1 (6 bases). The CDR3 is made up of 14 amino acids. V was trimmed by 5 bases and J by 2 bases, leaving 10 bases between them. Germline V CDR1 and CDR2: MNHNS, SASEGT. In nucleotides, the CDR3 is TGTGCCAGCAGTCCGGGACAAACTGGAAACACCATATATTTT. It encodes CASSPGQTGNTIYF.

This clonotype was observed many times. The genes are TRBV7-3 and TRBJ1-5; no reliable D call. The CDR3 totals 13 residues. Germline assignment: CDR1 SGHTA and CDR2 FQGTGA. V was shortened by 6 bases and J by 4 bases, with 10 bases between the two germline ends. In DNA form, the CDR3 reads TGTGCCAGCAGTATCGGACCTAATCAGCCCCAGCATTTT. It encodes CASSIGPNQPQHF.

This clonotype showed up many times. The V call is TRBV7-2, the J call TRBJ2-1, with D perhaps matching TRBD1 (5 bases). Trimming removed 6 bases at V and 6 bases at J, with 18 bases between. Germline CDR1 is SGHTA and CDR2 is FQGNSA. The CDR3 is 15 amino acids. CDR3 residues: CASSPDGRGFNEQFF. The CDR3, as DNA: TGTGCCAGCAGTCCGGACGGAAGGGGTTTCAATGAGCAGTTCTTC.

This clonotype was recorded a few times. The chain carries TRBV29-1 and TRBJ1-4, with 9 positions matching TRBD1. The CDR3 has 12 residues. J lost 8 bases, V lost 7 bases, and 5 bases had no gene match. Germline V gene data show CDR1 as SQVTM and CDR2 as ANQGSEA. The CDR3 loop reads CSAGTGWEKLFF. DNA of the CDR3: TGCAGCGCCGGGACAGGGTGGGAAAAACTGTTTTTT.

A few counts support this clonotype. A much larger clonotype is one base distant, so this may be a read error. The CDR3 spells CSANQKQGVSYNEQYF. The CDR3 DNA is TGCAGTGCTAACCAGAAACAGGGCGTTTCCTACAATGAGCAGTACTTC. The V call is TRBV20-1, the J call TRBJ2-7; D perhaps matches TRBD1 (6 bases). From germline, CDR1 is DFQATT and CDR2 SNEGSKA (reference sequence). V was trimmed by 4 bases and J by 7 bases, leaving 26 bases between them. The CDR3 is 16 amino acids.

The gene calls are TRBV5-1 and TRBJ2-7; D gene ambiguous. Per the germline V gene, CDR1 is SGHRS and CDR2 is YFSETQ. This CDR3 region has 15 residues. Deletions cut 3 bases from V and 2 bases from J, with 15 bases between. The DNA of the CDR3 is TGCGCCAGCAGCTCGGCCATCGTCCAGGCCTACGAGCAGTACTTC. This encodes CASSSAIVQAYEQYF.

This clonotype was observed a handful of times. J is TRBJ1-2 and V is TRBV28, with 7 bases that match TRBD1. Germline-derived CDR1 and CDR2 are MDHEN and SYDVKM. V trimming: 5 bases; J trimming: 8 bases; junction bases outside the gene matches: 11. This CDR3 contains 14 residues. The CDR3 coding sequence is TGTGCCAGCAGTCCACCAATTGGGACAGCCGGCTACACCTTC. It is translated as CASSPPIGTAGYTF.